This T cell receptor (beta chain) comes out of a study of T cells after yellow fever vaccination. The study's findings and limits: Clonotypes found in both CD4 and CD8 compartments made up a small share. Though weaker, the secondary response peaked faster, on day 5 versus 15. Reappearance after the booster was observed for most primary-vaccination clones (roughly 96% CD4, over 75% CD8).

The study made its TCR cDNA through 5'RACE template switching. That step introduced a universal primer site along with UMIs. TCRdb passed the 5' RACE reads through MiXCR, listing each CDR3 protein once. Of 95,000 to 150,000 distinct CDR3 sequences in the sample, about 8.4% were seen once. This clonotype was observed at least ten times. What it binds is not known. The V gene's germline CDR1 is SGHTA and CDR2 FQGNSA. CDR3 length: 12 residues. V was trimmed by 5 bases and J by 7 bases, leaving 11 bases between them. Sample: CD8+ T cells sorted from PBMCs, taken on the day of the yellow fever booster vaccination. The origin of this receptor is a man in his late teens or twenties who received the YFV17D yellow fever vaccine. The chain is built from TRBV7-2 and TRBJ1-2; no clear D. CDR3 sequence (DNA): TGTGCCAGCAGCCCTGCGGGTCTTGGCTACACCTTC. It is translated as CASSPAGLGYTF.